Presented here are 12 T cell receptor beta chains from one specimen sequenced in a study of human T cells and chemical hapten exposure. Each CDR3 protein gets one entry after TCRdb re-called the RACE reads with MiXCR. The table includes some 90,000 distinct CDR3 sequences, approximately 9% detected once. Time point defined: healthy volunteer bleed at 2 weeks. Total RNA came from unfractionated whole blood. The sample taken for sequencing was whole blood. These receptor sequences come from a female donor in good health. Some clones in this sample may be carry-over from other donors' samples.

In regard to this clonotype: At one of its ends the junction is not consistent with the germline gene, which may arise from a read error. The chain carries TRBV27 and TRBJ2-6, with D perhaps matching TRBD1 (5 bases). Per the germline V gene, CDR1 is MNHEY and CDR2 is SMNVEV (reference sequence). CDR3 size: 19 residues. CDR3 sequence (DNA): TGTGCCAGCAGACCAAGGGGCGGTACCTATAGCTCTGGGGCCAACGCCCTGACTTTC. Translated: CASRPRGGTYSSGANALTF.

This clonotype was observed at least ten times. The chain couples TRBV5-1 to TRBJ1-2; 7 bases line up with TRBD1. The V and J ends lost 1 base and 6 bases, in that order; junction bases with no gene match: 3. CDR3 size: 13 residues. CDR1 SGHRS and CDR2 YFSETQ come from the germline V gene. The CDR3 loop reads CASSLTGVDGYTF. The CDR3 DNA sequence: TGCGCCAGCAGCTTGACAGGGGTTGATGGCTACACCTTC. Combining the CDR3 with reference TRBV5-1 and TRBJ1-2 gives the whole variable domain KAGVTQTPRYLIKTRGQQVTLSCSPISGHRSVSWYQQTPGQGLQFLFEYFSETQRNKGNFPGRFSGRQFSNSRSEMNVSTLELGDSALYLCASSLTGVDGYTFGSGTRLTVV.

This clonotype was detected ten times or more. The chain links TRBV7-2 to TRBJ2-2; weak D call: TRBD2 (6 bases). Trimming pared 2 bases from V and 3 bases from J, leaving 10 bases between. Germline values: CDR1 SGHTA, CDR2 FQGNSA. CDR3 length: 15 residues. The CDR3 DNA is TGTGCCAGCAGCTTAATGGGGGGAGACACCGGGGAGCTGTTTTTT. It translates to CASSLMGGDTGELFF.

This clonotype was seen at least ten times. V gene TRBV19 combines with J gene TRBJ1-5; D perhaps matches TRBD1 (6 bases). Germline values: CDR1 LNHDA, CDR2 SQIVND (reference sequence). The V and J ends lost 7 bases and 0 bases respectively, with 16 bases between them. This CDR3 comprises 16 residues. Here the CDR3 DNA reads TGTGCCAGTACCCCAGGGGCAGAATATAGCAATCAGCCCCAGCATTTT. Protein: CASTPGAEYSNQPQHF.

V usage is TRBV5-1 and J usage is TRBJ2-1; 8 bases fit TRBD1. The CDR3 loop spans 16 amino acids. From germline, CDR1 is SGHRS and CDR2 YFSETQ. V dropped 0 bases and J dropped 14; count of bases not matched to a gene: 16. The CDR3 nucleotides read TGCGCCAGCAGCTTGGCAGGGGCCGACAGGGGCCAGGGGGAGTTCTTC. As protein: CASSLAGADRGQGEFF.

Only a few counts were recorded for this clonotype. This chain uses TRBV29-1 with TRBJ1-2, with 7 bases identical to TRBD1. The trim removed 7 bases at V and 3 bases at J, leaving 5 bases unmatched. Germline values: CDR1 SQVTM, CDR2 ANQGSEA. This CDR3 has 12 residues. The CDR3 region has the DNA TGCAGCGCCGTTACAGGGGACTATGGCTACACCTTC. Translation: CSAVTGDYGYTF.

This clonotype showed up many times. This chain uses TRBV11-2 with TRBJ2-5; TRBD1 matches at 7 bases. The CDR3 totals 13 residues. Germline V gene lookup returns CDR1 SGHAT and CDR2 FQNNGV. Trimming took 5 bases from V and 6 from J; bases not matched to a gene: 6. The CDR3 nucleotides are TGTGCCAGCAGCCCCGACAGGGCCCAGACCCAGTACTTC. It yields the protein CASSPDRAQTQYF.

The chain joins TRBV7-8 to TRBJ2-3, with D tentatively TRBD1 (6 bases). This CDR3 contains 19 residues. CDR1 is SGHVS, CDR2 FQNEAQ, per germline. The V end was cut by 1 base, the J end by 7 bases, with 27 bases between. The CDR3 spells CASSLGGGRLLGGMNTQYF. In DNA, the CDR3 is TGTGCCAGCAGCTTAGGCGGAGGCCGTCTCTTAGGGGGTATGAATACGCAGTATTTT.

The V and J genes are TRBV3-1 and TRBJ2-5; D possibly matches TRBD1 or TRBD2 (5 bases each). The length of the CDR3 is 15 residues. From germline, CDR1 is LGHDT and CDR2 YNNKEL (reference sequence). The V end was cut by 1 base, the J end by 5 bases, with 14 bases between. The CDR3 nucleotides read TGTGCCAGCAGCCAAGGAGGGGCAGGATGGGAGACCCAGTACTTC. Its protein product is CASSQGGAGWETQYF.

The table lists this clonotype with a few counts. The chain couples TRBV10-2 to TRBJ1-1; perhaps TRBD1 as D (5 bases). Germline CDR1 and CDR2: WSHSY and SAAADI. V lost 8 bases, J lost 0 bases, and 7 bases lay in between. This CDR3 has 12 amino acids. The CDR3 loop reads CASGQLNTEAFF. CDR3 in DNA: TGCGCCAGCGGACAACTGAACACTGAAGCTTTCTTT.

V usage is TRBV5-1 and J usage is TRBJ2-3; TRBD2 might be the D (6 bases). Germline V CDR1 and CDR2: SGHRS, YFSETQ. This CDR3 has 15 residues. Trimming left V 3 bases short and J 0 bases short, with 11 bases between. The CDR3 sequence is CASSSSGTSTDTQYF. The CDR3 DNA reads TGCGCCAGCAGCTCCTCCGGGACTAGCACAGATACGCAGTATTTT.

This clonotype was detected a few times. This rearrangement joins TRBV11-2 to TRBJ2-2, with D uncertain. The CDR3 contains 16 residues. V lost 2 bases and J 8 bases, leaving 18 bases between the germline ends. The germline CDR1 and CDR2 sequences are SGHAT and FQNNGV. CDR3 nucleotides: TGTGCCAGCAGCTTAATCCCTCCTAAGCCGGCTGGGGAGCTGTTTTTT. Protein sequence: CASSLIPPKPAGELFF.